The T cell receptor beta chain described here comes from a study of blood T cell repertoires in COVID-19. Across the whole study: COVID-19 samples, acute and convalescent, were from the United States, Italy and Spain. T cells, B-cell-depleted T cells, or PBMCs provided the cDNA or gDNA that served as material.

Original methodology: Cell counts per sample came from amplifying reference gene primers. Repertoires were generated with immunoSEQ multiplex PCR, while TCRdb's copy carries only in-frame clones and drops some. V and J calls plus clone size are reproduced from that table; the DNA served to infer D and trimming. The sample includes 100,000 to 150,000 clones, about 91% seen only once; the top ten take 10%. Specimen: peripheral blood. The TCR was taken from a man aged 45 to 65 with acute or convalescent COVID-19.

This CDR3 reads CATEGGTGYSPLHF. The CDR3 DNA reads as TGTGCCACCGAGGGCGGGACAGGGTATTCACCCCTCCACTTT. The chain combines TRBV10-3 with TRBJ1-6, with 9 bases that match TRBD1. Germline assignment: CDR1 ENHRY and CDR2 SYGVKD. This CDR3 comprises 14 residues. V was clipped by 10 bases and J by 8 bases; unmatched bases: 9.